This section outlines one T cell receptor beta chain sequence together with its context. Its cognate antigen has yet to be identified. Base qualities are missing; no much larger clone stands one base away. The data were taken from a study of OX40 agonist ivuxolimab in advanced cancers. About the study as a whole: Ivuxolimab was a fully human IgG2 agonistic monoclonal antibody targeting the costimulatory receptor OX40 (CD134). Prior anti-PD-1, anti-PD-L1 or anti-CTLA-4 therapy was permitted, and checkpoint inhibitors had been received by about 44% of dose-escalation patients. In the dose-escalation cohort, around four fifths of patients were male, and the mean age was 60 years with a range of about 20 to 79. Partial responses occurred in three dose-escalation patients, of whom one had hepatocellular carcinoma and two had cutaneous melanoma. The paper describes the monotherapy dose-escalation part (N of about 47 patients) of the phase I trial of ivuxolimab. Peripheral TCRbeta sequencing was intended to test whether TCR sequence diversity was altered and clonal T-cell expansion was caused by ivuxolimab. Of the approximately 53 patients in dose escalation, around 20 had hepatocellular carcinoma, about 15 had melanoma, 9 had renal cell carcinoma and 9 had head and neck cancer. Intravenous ivuxolimab was administered to patients every 2 weeks at six dose levels: 0.01, 0.1, 0.3, 1.5, 3 and 10 mg/kg. Beyond this particular receptor, the publication reports: Antigen specificity was not determined for the clonally expanded peripheral T cells. After ivuxolimab, expanded clones were on average more numerous among CD8+ T cells than among CD4+ T cells. Low levels of normalized T-cell clonal expansion were also seen in some patients who did not respond. In partial responders in the 0.1-3.0 mg/kg groups, normalized peripheral clonal expansion was found to be among the lowest, especially among CD8+ T cells. At doses of 0.1 to 3.0 mg/kg, clonal expansion of both CD4+ and CD8+ T cells in blood was seen between baseline and week 6.

To sequence the TCRbeta CDR3 region, genomic DNA was isolated from the sorted cells. The immunoSEQ Assay was used to sequence the TCRbeta CDR3 regions. The table was pulled from immuneACCESS by TCRdb, which kept in-frame rearrangements only. Such tables lose some clones; where checked, under half of the loss comes from unresolved V genes, and the rest has no known cause. This sample has some 22,000 clones in its table, and roughly 83% of those were observed once. The leading ten clones occupy just over 30% of the sample. The junction shows trimming of 0 bases on V and 9 bases on J, plus 12 bases between the germline ends. The CDR3 goes from the cysteine to the phenylalanine over 14 residues. Only the CDR3 DNA is retained, 42 bases long and in frame from the first base. Based on the germline V gene, the CDR1 and CDR2 sequences are SGHNT and YENEEA. The trial excluded patients who had a history of autoimmune disease or were on systemic immunosuppression. Peripheral blood for TCR sequencing was collected from all dose cohorts at baseline, on cycle 4 day 1, and on cycle 7 day 1. The samples were taken from a phase I, first-in-human, multicenter, open-label dose-escalation trial of ivuxolimab. Adults with locally advanced or metastatic head and neck squamous cell, hepatocellular, melanoma or renal cell carcinoma were enrolled in the trial. Before TCR sequencing, CD4+ T cells and CD8+ T cells from peripheral blood were sorted into separate populations.

The sequences come from CD4+ or CD8+ T cells sorted from blood, collected in a trial of the OX40 agonist ivuxolimab. The chain uses TRBV11-3 and TRBJ2-1, and perhaps TRBD2 as D gene, on 6 matching bases. The clonotype comes from an adult with an advanced solid tumor such as melanoma, head and neck, liver or kidney cancer. The sequenced DNA: TGTGCCAGCAGCTTAGAACCCGGGAGCAGTGAGCAGTTCTTC. Translated, this is CASSLEPGSSEQFF.